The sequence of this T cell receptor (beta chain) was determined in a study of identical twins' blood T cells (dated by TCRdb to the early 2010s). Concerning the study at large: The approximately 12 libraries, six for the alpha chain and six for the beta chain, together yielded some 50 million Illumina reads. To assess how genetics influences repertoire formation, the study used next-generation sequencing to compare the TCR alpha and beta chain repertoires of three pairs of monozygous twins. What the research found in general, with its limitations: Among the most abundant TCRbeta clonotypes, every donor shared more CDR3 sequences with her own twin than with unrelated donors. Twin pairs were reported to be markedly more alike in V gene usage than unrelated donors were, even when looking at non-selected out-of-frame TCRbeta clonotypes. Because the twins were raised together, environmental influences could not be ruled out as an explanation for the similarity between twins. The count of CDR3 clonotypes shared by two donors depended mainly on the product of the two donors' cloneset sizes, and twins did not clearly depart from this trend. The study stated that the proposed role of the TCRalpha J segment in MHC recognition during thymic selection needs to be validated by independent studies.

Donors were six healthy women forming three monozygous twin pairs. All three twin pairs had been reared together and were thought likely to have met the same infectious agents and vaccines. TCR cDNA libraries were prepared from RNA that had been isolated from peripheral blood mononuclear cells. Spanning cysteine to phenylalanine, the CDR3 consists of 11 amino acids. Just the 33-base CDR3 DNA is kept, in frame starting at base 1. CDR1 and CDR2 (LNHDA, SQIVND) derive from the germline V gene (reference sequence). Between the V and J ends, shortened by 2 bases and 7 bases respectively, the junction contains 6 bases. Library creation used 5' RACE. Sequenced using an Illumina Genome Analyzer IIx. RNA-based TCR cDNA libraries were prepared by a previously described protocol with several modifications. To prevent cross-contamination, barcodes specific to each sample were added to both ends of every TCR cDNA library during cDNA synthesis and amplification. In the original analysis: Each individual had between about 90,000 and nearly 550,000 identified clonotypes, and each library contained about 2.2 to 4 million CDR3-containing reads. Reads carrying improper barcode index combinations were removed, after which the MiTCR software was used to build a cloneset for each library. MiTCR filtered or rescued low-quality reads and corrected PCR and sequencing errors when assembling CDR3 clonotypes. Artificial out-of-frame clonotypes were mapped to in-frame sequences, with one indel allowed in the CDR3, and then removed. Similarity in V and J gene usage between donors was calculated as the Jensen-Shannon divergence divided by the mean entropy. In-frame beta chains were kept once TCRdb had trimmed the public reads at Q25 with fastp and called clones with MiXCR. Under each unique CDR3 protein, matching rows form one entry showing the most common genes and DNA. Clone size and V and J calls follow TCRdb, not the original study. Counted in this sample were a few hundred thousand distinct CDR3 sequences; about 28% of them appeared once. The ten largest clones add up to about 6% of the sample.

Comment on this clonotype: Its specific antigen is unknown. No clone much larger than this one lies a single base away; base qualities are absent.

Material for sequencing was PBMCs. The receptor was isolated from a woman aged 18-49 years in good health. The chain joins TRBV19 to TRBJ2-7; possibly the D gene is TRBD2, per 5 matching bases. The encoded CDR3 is CASSIREEQYF. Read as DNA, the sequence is TGTGCCAGTAGTATAAGGGAGGAGCAGTACTTC. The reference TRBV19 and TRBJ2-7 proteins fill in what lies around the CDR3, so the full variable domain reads DGGITQSPKYLFRKEGQNVTLSCEQNLNHDAMYWYRQDPGQGLRLIYYSQIVNDFQKGDIAEGYSVSREKKESFPLTVTSAQKNPTAFYLCASSIREEQYFGPGTRLTVT.